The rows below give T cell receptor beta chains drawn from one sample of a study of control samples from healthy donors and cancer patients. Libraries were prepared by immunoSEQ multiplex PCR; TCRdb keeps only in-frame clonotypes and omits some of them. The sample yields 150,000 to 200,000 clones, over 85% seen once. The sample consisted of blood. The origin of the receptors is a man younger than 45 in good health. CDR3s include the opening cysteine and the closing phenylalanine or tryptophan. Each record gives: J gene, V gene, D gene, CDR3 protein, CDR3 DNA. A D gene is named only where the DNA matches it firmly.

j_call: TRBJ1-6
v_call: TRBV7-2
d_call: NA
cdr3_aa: CASSPRDTNNSPLHF
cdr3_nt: TGTGCCAGCAGCCCACGGGACACGAACAATTCACCCCTCCACTTT

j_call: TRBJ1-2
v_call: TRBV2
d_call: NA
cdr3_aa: CASRDSLLGYTF
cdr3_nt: TGTGCCAGCAGGGACAGCCTCTTAGGCTACACCTTC

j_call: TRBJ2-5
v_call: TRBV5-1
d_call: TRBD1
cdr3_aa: CASSRDRGVKETQYF
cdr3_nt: TGCGCCAGCAGCCGAGACAGGGGGGTCAAAGAGACCCAGTACTTC

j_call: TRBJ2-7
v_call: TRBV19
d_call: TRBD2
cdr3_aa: CASSMGGGPLYEQYF
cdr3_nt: TGTGCCAGTAGTATGGGGGGGGGACCACTCTACGAGCAGTACTTC

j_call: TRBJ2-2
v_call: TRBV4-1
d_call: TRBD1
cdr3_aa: CASSQEGQGYSGELFF
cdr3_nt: TGCGCCAGCAGCCAAGAGGGACAGGGGTATTCCGGGGAGCTGTTTTTT

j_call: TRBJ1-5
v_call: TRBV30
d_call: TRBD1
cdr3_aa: CAWSTDRGNQPQHF
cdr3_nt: TGTGCCTGGAGTACCGACAGGGGCAATCAGCCCCAGCATTTT

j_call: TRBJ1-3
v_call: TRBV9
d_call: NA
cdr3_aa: CASSVGDRGNTIYF
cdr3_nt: TGTGCCAGCAGCGTAGGTGACAGAGGAAACACCATATATTTT

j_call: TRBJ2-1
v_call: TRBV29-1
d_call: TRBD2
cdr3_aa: CSVVTGGYNEQFF
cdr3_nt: TGCAGCGTCGTCACGGGAGGATACAATGAGCAGTTCTTC

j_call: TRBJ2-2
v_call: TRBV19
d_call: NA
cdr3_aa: CASRRGSSNTGELFF
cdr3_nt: TGTGCCAGTAGGCGCGGGTCGTCGAACACCGGGGAGCTGTTTTTT

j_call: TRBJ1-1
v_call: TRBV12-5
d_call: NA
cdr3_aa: CASGLVVGPTNTEAFF
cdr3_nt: TGTGCTAGTGGTTTGGTAGTCGGACCCACGAACACTGAAGCTTTCTTT

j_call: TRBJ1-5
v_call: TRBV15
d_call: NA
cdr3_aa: CATSIGGQPQHF
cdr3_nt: TGTGCCACCAGCATCGGCGGTCAGCCCCAGCATTTT

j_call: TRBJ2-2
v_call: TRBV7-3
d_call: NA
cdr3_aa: CASSLQGAHTGELFF
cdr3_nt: TGTGCCAGCAGCTTACAAGGGGCCCACACCGGGGAGCTGTTTTTT

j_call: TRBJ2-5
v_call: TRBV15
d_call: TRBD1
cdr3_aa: CATSRDQDRAYF
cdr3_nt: TGTGCCACCAGCAGAGATCAGGACAGGGCATACTTC

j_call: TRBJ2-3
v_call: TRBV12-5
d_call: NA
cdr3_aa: CASGLEEGPRNTQYF
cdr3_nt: TGTGCTAGTGGTTTGGAAGAGGGTCCGAGGAATACGCAGTATTTT

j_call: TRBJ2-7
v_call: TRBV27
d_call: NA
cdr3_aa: CASSFRGGQSYEQYF
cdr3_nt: TGTGCCAGCAGTTTTAGGGGAGGACAGTCCTACGAGCAGTACTTC

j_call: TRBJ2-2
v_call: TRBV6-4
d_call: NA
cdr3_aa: CASSRSGDAGELFF
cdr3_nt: TGTGCCAGCAGTCGGAGCGGAGACGCCGGGGAGCTGTTTTTT

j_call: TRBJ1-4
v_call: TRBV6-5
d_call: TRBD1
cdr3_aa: CASRDRASGEKLFF
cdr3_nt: TGTGCCAGCAGGGACAGGGCAAGTGGGGAAAAACTGTTTTTT

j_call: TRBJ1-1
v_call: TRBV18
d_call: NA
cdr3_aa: CASSYTLSGQNTEAFF
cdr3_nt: TGTGCCAGCTCATATACTCTTTCCGGGCAGAACACTGAAGCTTTCTTT

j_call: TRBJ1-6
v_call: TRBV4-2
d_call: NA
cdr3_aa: CASSQVRTETYSPLHF
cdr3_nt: TGTGCCAGCAGCCAGGTGAGGACGGAGACATATTCACCCCTCCACTTT

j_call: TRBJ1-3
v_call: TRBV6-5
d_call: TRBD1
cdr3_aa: CASSYPDRGSGNTIYF
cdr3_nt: TGTGCCAGCAGTTACCCCGACAGGGGCTCTGGAAACACCATATATTTT

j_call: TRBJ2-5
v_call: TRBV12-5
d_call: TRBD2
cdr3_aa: CASGLLIAGELETQYF
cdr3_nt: TGTGCTAGTGGTTTGTTAATAGCGGGAGAGCTGGAGACCCAGTACTTC

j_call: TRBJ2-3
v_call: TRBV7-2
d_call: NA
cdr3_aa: CASSLFGGPTDTQYF
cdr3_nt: TGTGCCAGCAGCTTATTTGGGGGGCCCACAGATACGCAGTATTTT

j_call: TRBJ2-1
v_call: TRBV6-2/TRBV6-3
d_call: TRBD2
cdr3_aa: CASSLLAGVYNEQFF
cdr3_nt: TGTGCCAGCAGTTTACTAGCGGGAGTCTACAATGAGCAGTTCTTC

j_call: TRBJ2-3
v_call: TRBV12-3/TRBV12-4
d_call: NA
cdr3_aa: CASSFRTDTQYF
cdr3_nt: TGTGCCAGCAGTTTTCGTACAGATACGCAGTATTTT

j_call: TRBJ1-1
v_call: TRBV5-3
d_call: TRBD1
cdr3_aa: CARSRTGFEAFF
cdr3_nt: TGTGCCAGAAGCCGGACAGGGTTTGAAGCTTTCTTT

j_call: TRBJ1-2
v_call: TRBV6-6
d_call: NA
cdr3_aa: CASSSRVHYGYTF
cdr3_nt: TGTGCCAGCAGTTCAAGGGTGCACTATGGCTACACCTTC

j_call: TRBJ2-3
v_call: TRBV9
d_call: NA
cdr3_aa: CASSVEGLADTQYF
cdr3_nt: TGTGCCAGCAGCGTAGAAGGGTTAGCAGATACGCAGTATTTT